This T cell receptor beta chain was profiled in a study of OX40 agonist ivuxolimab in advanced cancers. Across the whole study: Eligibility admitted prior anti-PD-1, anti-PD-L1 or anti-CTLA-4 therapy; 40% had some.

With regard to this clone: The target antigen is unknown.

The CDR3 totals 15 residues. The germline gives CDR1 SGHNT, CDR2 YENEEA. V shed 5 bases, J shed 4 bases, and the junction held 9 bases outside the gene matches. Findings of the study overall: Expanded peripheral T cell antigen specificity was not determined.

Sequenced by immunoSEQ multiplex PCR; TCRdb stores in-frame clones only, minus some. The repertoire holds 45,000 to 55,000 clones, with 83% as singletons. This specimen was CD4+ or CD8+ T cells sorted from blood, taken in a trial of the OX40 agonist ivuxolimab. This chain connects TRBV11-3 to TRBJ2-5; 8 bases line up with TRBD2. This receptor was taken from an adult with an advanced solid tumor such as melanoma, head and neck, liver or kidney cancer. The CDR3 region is CASSQAGGAGETQYF. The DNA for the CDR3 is TGTGCCAGCAGCCAAGCCGGGGGGGCCGGAGAGACCCAGTACTTC.